The 7 T cell receptor beta chains below all came from one sample that was sequenced in a study of PD-1 blockade in classical Hodgkin lymphoma. Exposure to brentuximab vedotin varied, and each patient had relapsed following autologous stem cell transplantation. Produced via immunoSEQ multiplex PCR; TCRdb's table is partial and in-frame only. The repertoire holds under 110,000 clones, with roughly 91% as singletons. Sample: peripheral blood mononuclear cells (PBMCs), taken before the second cycle of nivolumab. The origin of the receptors is a human donor with classical Hodgkin lymphoma.

The chain has TRBV19 and TRBJ2-1; D might be TRBD2 (5 bases). The CDR3 covers 16 residues. Germline V gives CDR1 LNHDA, CDR2 SQIVND (reference sequence). Trimming removed 8 bases from V and 6 bases from J, with 23 bases in between. CDR3 DNA sequence: TGTGCCAGTCGATGGAATAAGGACTCAGATACCAATGAGCAGTTCTTC. Protein sequence: CASRWNKDSDTNEQFF.

The chain couples TRBV30 to TRBJ1-4, with D possibly being TRBD1 (5 bases). The CDR3 has 13 residues. V shed 1 base and J shed 8 bases, with 11 bases lying between them. The germline V gene has CDR1 GTSNPN and CDR2 SVGIG (reference sequence). CDR3 DNA sequence: TGTGCCTGGAGTGCCGGGGGGGTAGAAAAACTGTTTTTT. This codes for CAWSAGGVEKLFF.

The CDR3 bases are TGTGCCATCAGAGACAATGTCAAGGGCCCCGGGGAGCTGTTTTTT. This gives the protein CAIRDNVKGPGELFF. The chain recombines TRBV10-3 with TRBJ2-2; unclear D gene. The germline CDR1 and CDR2 sequences are ENHRY and SYGVKD. CDR3 length: 15 amino acids. V was shortened by 6 bases and J by 6 bases, with 17 bases between the two germline ends.

The DNA for the CDR3 is TGTGCAAGTCGCTTAGTAATCGACACCCCCCAAGAGACCCAGTACTTC. Amino acids: CASRLVIDTPQETQYF. V and J are TRBV12-2 and TRBJ2-5; the table's D gene call, TRBD1, was not cross checked with the DNA. TRBV12-2 counts as a pseudogene. The CDR3 has 16 amino acids.

The chain carries TRBV7-2 and TRBJ2-1; TRBD2 agrees at 15 bases. CDR1 and CDR2 (germline): SGHTA, FQGNSA. The CDR3 totals 19 residues. The ends lost 4 bases at V and 2 bases at J; junction bases unmatched: 9. The CDR3 DNA reads as TGTGCCAGCAGCTGGACTAGCGGGGGGGCGGCACGACCCTACAATGAGCAGTTCTTC. Its protein is CASSWTSGGAARPYNEQFF.

The V gene is TRBV5-1, the J gene TRBJ2-3; 9 bases align to TRBD1. The J segment lost 2 bases and the V segment lost 4 bases, leaving 5 bases of the junction unmatched. CDR3 length: 15 amino acids. The germline CDR1 and CDR2 sequences are SGHRS and YFSETQ. This CDR3 reads CASSLRDRATDTQYF. The CDR3 coding sequence is TGCGCCAGCAGCCTCCGGGACAGGGCCACAGATACGCAGTATTTT. Combining the CDR3 with reference TRBV5-1 and TRBJ2-3 gives the whole variable domain KAGVTQTPRYLIKTRGQQVTLSCSPISGHRSVSWYQQTPGQGLQFLFEYFSETQRNKGNFPGRFSGRQFSNSRSEMNVSTLELGDSALYLCASSLRDRATDTQYFGPGTRLTVL.

This clone was found once. The chain carries TRBV10-3 and TRBJ1-1; 8 bases align to TRBD1. Trimming took 7 bases from V and 1 from J; bases not matched to a gene: 2. Germline V lookup: CDR1 ENHRY, CDR2 SYGVKD. The CDR3 runs 13 residues. CDR3 in amino acids: CAITGQGNTEAFF. The CDR3 DNA reads TGTGCCATCACCGGACAGGGGAACACTGAAGCTTTCTTT.